A single T cell receptor (beta chain) is shown here with its context. Its antigen is currently unknown. Germline-derived CDR1 and CDR2 are SQVTM and ANQGSEA. The CDR3 sequence is 14 residues long. V was clipped by 7 bases and J by 2 bases; unmatched bases: 10. Profiling relied on immunoSEQ multiplex PCR, and the TCRdb table lists in-frame clones only, not all of them. The table includes approximately 100,000 clones, roughly 92% detected once. Each of the patients experienced relapse following autologous stem cell transplantation, and their brentuximab vedotin exposure differed. The data stem from a study of PD-1 blockade in classical Hodgkin lymphoma. Study results and caveats: Diminished baseline TCR diversity has been reported in newly diagnosed patients relative to healthy donors. The study found that TCR diversity rose significantly by C4D1 in CD4+ but not CD8+ cells. Baseline diversity was lower in partial responders and progressors than complete responders. Initiation of nivolumab under 1 year after ASCT led to exclusion of patients.

Specimen: peripheral blood mononuclear cells (PBMCs), collected at baseline. This sequence was found in a human donor with classical Hodgkin lymphoma. The chain uses TRBV29-1 and TRBJ1-2, with 7 bases fitting TRBD1. CDR3 protein: CSASGTAVNYGYTF. CDR3 coding DNA: TGCAGCGCCTCCGGGACAGCGGTAAACTATGGCTACACCTTC.